Described below is a single T cell receptor (beta chain) sequence and its context. Antigen: not known. V lost 2 bases, J lost 5 bases, and 14 bases lay in between. The V gene's germline CDR1 is SGHRS and CDR2 YFSETQ. The CDR3 runs 14 residues. TCRdb independently ran MiXCR on the 5' RACE reads; one entry per CDR3 protein. Among approximately 220,000 distinct CDR3 sequences, approximately 20% were seen once, and the ten largest hold approximately 42%. This record belongs to a study of CD8 T cells in ankylosing spondylitis. Study-level results: Seemingly characteristic of ankylosing spondylitis blood was a TCR beta motif consisting of about 8 highly homologous variants.

The sequenced sample was blood, either unsorted or a sorted T cell fraction (not recorded which). The TCR originated in a male donor with ankylosing spondylitis. The chain combines TRBV5-1 with TRBJ2-7; tentatively, D is TRBD1 (5 bases). The CDR3 nucleotides read TGCGCCAGCAGCTTCACAGGCATCCGGGACGAGCAGTACTTC. It translates to CASSFTGIRDEQYF.